The rows below give T cell receptor beta chains drawn from one sample of a study of CD8+ T cells in alopecia areata. Produced via immunoSEQ multiplex PCR; TCRdb's table is partial and in-frame only. The data contain about 140,000 clones, approximately 90% of them singletons. This material consisted of CD8+ T cells sorted from blood, taken at week 4, from a patient treated with tofacitinib. These receptors all stem from a human donor with alopecia areata. Both conserved end residues are part of each CDR3. The order of the fields is J gene, clone size, V gene, D gene, CDR3 protein, CDR3 DNA. The D gene is left open where the match is weak. Size is stated for part of the rows, as once, few or many counts, or as a class when the clone is expanded.

TRBJ2-7 - TRBV10-3 - CAISGSYEQYF TGTGCCATCAGTGGATCTTACGAGCAGTACTTC
TRBJ2-2 - TRBV15 TRBD2 CATSRDRVATGGPNTGELFF TGTGCCACCAGCAGAGACCGGGTAGCGACGGGAGGGCCGAACACCGGGGAGCTGTTTTTT
TRBJ2-1 once TRBV20-1 - CSDNEQFF TGCAGTGACAATGAGCAGTTCTTC
TRBJ2-2 - TRBV4-1 - CASSQNIRWEEDGTGELFF TGCGCCAGCAGCCAAAACATTCGCTGGGAAGAGGACGGTACCGGGGAGCTGTTTTTT
TRBJ2-1 - TRBV27 - CASNIGQGSYNEQFF TGTGCCAGCAACATAGGGCAAGGCTCCTACAATGAGCAGTTCTTC
TRBJ2-3 - TRBV11-2 TRBD2 CASTLAGREADTQYF TGTGCCAGCACCCTAGCGGGACGAGAAGCAGATACGCAGTATTTT
TRBJ1-1 - TRBV30 - CAWSPPVMNTEAFF TGTGCCTGGAGTCCCCCGGTCATGAACACTGAAGCTTTCTTT
TRBJ1-1 - TRBV27 - CASRRGANTEAFF TGTGCCAGCAGGCGTGGGGCAAACACTGAAGCTTTCTTT
TRBJ2-7 once TRBV11-2 TRBD1 CASPPPDRASSYEQYF TGTGCCAGCCCCCCCCCGGACAGGGCAAGCTCCTACGAGCAGTACTTC
TRBJ2-3 - TRBV29-1 TRBD2 CSVFPGLGVSDTQYF TGCAGCGTTTTTCCGGGACTAGGGGTGTCAGATACGCAGTATTTT
TRBJ2-7 few TRBV27 - CASTGTYEQYF TGTGCCAGCACGGGGACCTACGAGCAGTACTTC
TRBJ2-7 - TRBV9 TRBD2 CASNVGSGALEEQYF TGTGCCAGCAACGTAGGAAGCGGGGCCCTTGAGGAGCAGTACTTC
TRBJ2-7 - TRBV10-3 TRBD1 CAISESTGFRDRAYEQYF TGTGCCATCAGTGAGTCGACAGGTTTTCGGGACAGAGCCTACGAGCAGTACTTC
TRBJ1-1 - TRBV5-1 - CASSSDSYTEAFF TGCGCCAGCAGCTCGGACAGCTACACTGAAGCTTTCTTT
TRBJ2-3 - TRBV27 - CASNQGLTDTQYF TGTGCCAGCAATCAGGGTCTCACAGATACGCAGTATTTT
TRBJ2-1 - TRBV4-1 - CASSQDWSGSSYNEQFF TGCGCCAGCAGCCAAGATTGGTCGGGGAGCTCCTACAATGAGCAGTTCTTC
TRBJ2-1 once TRBV7-9 - CASSLALKDEQFF TGTGCCAGCAGCTTAGCTCTCAAGGATGAGCAGTTCTTC
TRBJ2-1 - TRBV11-2 TRBD2 CASSLDPPSGTGYNEQFF TGTGCCAGCAGCTTAGATCCCCCTAGCGGGACGGGCTACAATGAGCAGTTCTTC
TRBJ2-3 - TRBV6-5 TRBD1 CASSYARGPIDTQYF TGTGCCAGCAGTTACGCCAGGGGGCCCATAGATACGCAGTATTTT
TRBJ2-1 - TRBV21-1 - CASSGRDGHFNEQFF TGTGCCAGCAGCGGCCGGGACGGGCACTTTAATGAGCAGTTCTTC
TRBJ2-7 - TRBV30 - CAWGGWEQYF TGTGCCTGGGGTGGTTGGGAGCAGTACTTC
TRBJ2-2 - TRBV29-1 - CSVGTAHGGELFF TGCAGCGTTGGGACGGCTCACGGCGGGGAGCTGTTTTTT
TRBJ2-3 - TRBV5-8 - CASSGFDTYTQYF TGTGCCAGCAGCGGGTTCGACACTTATACGCAGTATTTT
TRBJ2-2 few TRBV15 - CATSRRQVTNTGELFF TGTGCCACCAGCAGACGCCAGGTGACGAACACCGGGGAGCTGTTTTTT
TRBJ2-7 - TRBV13 - CASSSGTTVGYEQYF TGTGCCAGCAGCTCCGGGACCACCGTAGGATACGAGCAGTACTTC